The 22 T cell receptor beta chains reported below all come from one sample, sequenced in a study of cytomegalovirus exposure and HLA in healthy donors. The PCR had 60 Vbeta and 13 Jbeta primers. Data came from immunoSEQ multiplex PCR; TCRdb stores just in-frame clones and leaves some out. The sample includes 120,000 to 150,000 clones, nearly 90% of them seen just once. Sequencing input: PBMCs. The receptor source for this set is a woman aged 40-49 years in good health and CMV-seronegative.

The rearrangement uses TRBV5-1 and TRBJ2-1; 7 bases align to TRBD1. Trimming took 8 bases from V and 2 from J; bases not matched to a gene: 4. This CDR3 spans 13 amino acids. Germline CDR1 SGHRS, CDR2 YFSETQ. CDR3 residues: CARTTGPYNEQFF. CDR3 DNA sequence: TGCGCCAGGACGACAGGGCCCTACAATGAGCAGTTCTTC.

The CDR3 spells CASSLYGGDSYEQYF. In DNA, the CDR3 is TGTGCCAGCAGCTTATATGGGGGCGACTCCTACGAGCAGTACTTC. This chain connects TRBV7-3 to TRBJ2-7; D possibly corresponds to TRBD1 (6 bases). The CDR3 runs to 15 residues. Germline CDR1 is SGHTA and CDR2 is FQGTGA. Trimming removed 2 bases from V and 0 bases from J, with 11 bases in between.

The J gene is TRBJ2-6, the V gene TRBV18; D remains unclear. The CDR3 contains 14 residues. Trimming took off 3 bases at V and 0 bases at J, with 3 bases between the two ends. CDR1 KGHSH and CDR2 LQKENI come from the germline V gene. In DNA form, the CDR3 reads TGTGCCAGCTCACCCAGCTCTGGGGCCAACGTCCTGACTTTC. This sequence encodes CASSPSSGANVLTF.

This chain uses TRBV2 with TRBJ1-5; D may be TRBD1 (6 bases). The CDR3 spans 13 residues. Trimming took off 9 bases at V and 0 bases at J, with 9 bases between the two ends. Germline loops: CDR1 SNHLY, CDR2 FYNNEI. CDR3 DNA: TGTGCCAGTGCAGGGGATAGCAATCAGCCCCAGCATTTT. As protein: CASAGDSNQPQHF.

This clone was picked up a small number of times. V gene TRBV7-9 combines with J gene TRBJ2-1; 9 nucleotides agree with TRBD1. CDR3 length equals 16 residues. Germline trimming cut 5 bases from V and 6 bases from J; bases unmatched to any gene: 11. Germline V gene lookup returns CDR1 SEHNR and CDR2 FQNEAQ (reference sequence). In DNA, the CDR3 is TGTGCCAGCAGCACCACAGGGGGCCTAGGACCCAATGAGCAGTTCTTC. This encodes CASSTTGGLGPNEQFF.

This clone came up once. The genes are TRBV2 and TRBJ2-7; 10 bases are a match to TRBD1. The V segment lost 3 bases and the J segment 7 bases; nucleotides outside the gene matches: 9. Germline CDR1 is SNHLY and CDR2 is FYNNEI. The CDR3 is made up of 15 amino acids. The CDR3 loop is CASSDPRQGAREQYF. The CDR3, as DNA: TGTGCCAGCAGTGATCCCCGACAGGGGGCTAGGGAGCAGTACTTC.

The rearrangement joins TRBV28 to TRBJ2-3; TRBD2 matches 7 bases. Germline-derived CDR1 and CDR2 are MDHEN and SYDVKM. CDR3 length equals 15 residues. V shed 5 bases and J 4 bases; nucleotides not matched to a gene: 9. In DNA form, the CDR3 reads TGTGCCAGCAGTCCCGCCGGGGCGGGAGCAGATACGCAGTATTTT. Amino acids: CASSPAGAGADTQYF.

The table lists this clone with a count of one. This chain uses TRBV6-5 with TRBJ2-7; D is perhaps TRBD1 (5 bases). In germline, CDR1 is MNHEY, CDR2 SVGAGI. The ends were cut back, 0 bases at V and 12 bases at J, with 18 bases in the middle. The CDR3 is made up of 14 amino acids. The CDR3 nucleotides are TGTGCCAGCAGTTACTCGCTTGGGGATAGGGGCAGGTACTTC. The encoded protein is CASSYSLGDRGRYF.

The CDR3 coding sequence is TGTGCCAGCGGGGAGGGGGAAAACATTCAGTACTTC. Translation gives CASGEGENIQYF. V usage is TRBV2 and J usage is TRBJ2-4; D may be TRBD2 (7 bases). The CDR3 covers 12 residues. Trimming took 8 bases from V and 5 from J, leaving 10 bases between them. From germline, CDR1 is SNHLY and CDR2 FYNNEI.

The chain couples TRBV11-3 to TRBJ2-1; D call uncertain. V lost 3 bases and J lost 3, with 6 bases in between. CDR3 length: 13 amino acids. Germline lookup yields CDR1 SGHNT and CDR2 YENEEA. CDR3 in amino acids: CASSFTRYNEQFF. In DNA form, the CDR3 reads TGTGCCAGCAGCTTTACGCGCTACAATGAGCAGTTCTTC.

V and J are TRBV5-4 and TRBJ2-1; 10 nucleotides match TRBD2. CDR1 and CDR2 (germline): SGHNT, YYREEE (reference sequence). V shed 3 bases, J shed 3 bases, and the junction held 3 bases outside the gene matches. CDR3 size: 15 residues. CDR3 DNA sequence: TGTGCCAGCAGCTCAGCGGGAGGGCACTACAATGAGCAGTTCTTC. Amino acid sequence: CASSSAGGHYNEQFF.

The chain recombines TRBV28 with TRBJ2-7, with 8 positions matching TRBD2. The CDR3 contains 13 residues. Germline assignment: CDR1 MDHEN and CDR2 SYDVKM. V trimming: 1 base; J trimming: 4 bases; junction bases outside the gene matches: 0. CDR3 in DNA: TGTGCCAGCAGTTTATTAGCGGGATACGAGCAGTACTTC. Translated: CASSLLAGYEQYF.

This clone was seen only once. The J gene is TRBJ2-1, the V gene TRBV5-1; 9 nucleotides agree with TRBD2. This CDR3 contains 15 residues. Germline values: CDR1 SGHRS, CDR2 YFSETQ. After removal of 8 bases from V and 0 bases from J, the junction contained 6 bases not matched to a gene. CDR3 region: CASGEREDSYNEQFF. The CDR3 bases are TGCGCCAGTGGGGAGCGGGAGGACTCCTACAATGAGCAGTTCTTC. Drawing the rest from reference TRBV5-1 and TRBJ2-1, the complete variable domain is KAGVTQTPRYLIKTRGQQVTLSCSPISGHRSVSWYQQTPGQGLQFLFEYFSETQRNKGNFPGRFSGRQFSNSRSEMNVSTLELGDSALYLCASGEREDSYNEQFFGPGTRLTVL.

The chain carries TRBV5-6 and TRBJ1-3, with no clear D. Germline CDR1 SGHDT, CDR2 YYEEEE. The V and J ends lost 2 bases and 0 bases respectively, with 9 bases between them. The CDR3 runs 15 residues. The DNA for the CDR3 is TGTGCCAGCAGCTTCAGTCCATTCTCTGGAAACACCATATATTTT. Amino acid sequence: CASSFSPFSGNTIYF.

The V call is TRBV30, the J call TRBJ2-7, with 8 nucleotides matching TRBD2. V lost 1 base to trimming and J lost 2 bases; unmatched junction nucleotides: 1. The CDR3 is 13 amino acids. In germline, CDR1 is GTSNPN, CDR2 SVGIG (reference sequence). CDR3 bases: TGTGCCTGGAGTGGGGGACTAGCCTACGAGCAGTACTTC. Translation gives CAWSGGLAYEQYF.

This clone was seen only once. The V gene is TRBV6-1, the J gene TRBJ2-1; weak D call: TRBD1 (6 bases). The CDR3 runs 14 residues. Germline V lookup: CDR1 MNHNS, CDR2 SASEGT. Trimming removed 6 bases at V and 0 bases at J, with 9 bases between. The CDR3: CASSRGGSYNEQFF. CDR3 DNA sequence: TGTGCCAGCAGCCGAGGGGGCTCCTACAATGAGCAGTTCTTC.

This clone was detected once. V is TRBV2 and J is TRBJ2-1; 12 bases map to TRBD2. Trimming took 7 bases from V and 8 from J; bases not matched to a gene: 9. CDR3 length equals 15 residues. Germline CDR1 SNHLY, CDR2 FYNNEI. CDR3 in amino acids: CASTRLAGGPDEQFF. The DNA of the CDR3 is TGTGCCAGCACCCGCCTAGCGGGAGGGCCCGATGAGCAGTTCTTC.

This chain joins TRBV6-6 and TRBJ2-1, with 7 bases lining up with TRBD2. The ends lost 6 bases at V and 5 bases at J; junction bases unmatched: 13. Germline V gene data show CDR1 as MNHNY and CDR2 as SVGAGI (reference sequence). The CDR3 contains 16 residues. The CDR3 nucleotides are TGTGCCAGCAGCCCCCCGGCGGGAGCAGCCCACAATGAGCAGTTCTTC. Protein: CASSPPAGAAHNEQFF.

The CDR3 spells CASSLQGINTEAFF. CDR3 DNA sequence: TGCGCCAGCAGCTTGCAGGGAATCAACACTGAAGCTTTCTTT. The chain couples TRBV5-1 to TRBJ1-1; tentatively, D is TRBD1 (5 bases). The CDR3 totals 14 residues. Trimming left V 1 base short and J 2 bases short, with 9 bases between. The germline V gene encodes CDR1 SGHRS and CDR2 YFSETQ.

This clone was counted once. The rearrangement links TRBV5-5 to TRBJ1-5; 7 nucleotides match TRBD1. The CDR3 spans 16 residues. From germline, CDR1 is SGHKS and CDR2 YYEKEE (reference sequence). V shed 0 bases, J shed 0 bases, and the junction held 3 bases outside the gene matches. CDR3 in DNA: TGTGCCAGCAGCTTGGAGGCAGGGGGTAGCAATCAGCCCCAGCATTTT. It specifies CASSLEAGGSNQPQHF.

This chain links TRBV5-1 with TRBJ2-1; a weak D match, TRBD1 (6 bases). The CDR3 is 16 amino acids. The ends were cut back, 0 bases at V and 2 bases at J, with 12 bases in the middle. Germline CDR1 and CDR2: SGHRS and YFSETQ. In nucleotides, the CDR3 is TGCGCCAGCAGCTTGGCCGTACAGGGCGCCTACAATGAGCAGTTCTTC. This gives the protein CASSLAVQGAYNEQFF.

The chain joins TRBV5-5 to TRBJ2-5; D is ambiguous. Trimming removed 5 bases from V and 2 bases from J, with 10 bases in between. CDR3 length: 13 amino acids. The germline CDR1 and CDR2 sequences are SGHKS and YYEKEE (reference sequence). The CDR3 DNA reads TGTGCCAGCAGACGAGGCCCACAAGAGACCCAGTACTTC. Protein product: CASRRGPQETQYF.